This T cell receptor (beta chain) was sequenced in a study of blood T cell repertoires in COVID-19. All enrollees were about 18 to 89 years old and from under 25 US areas. Profiled with immunoSEQ multiplex PCR; TCRdb holds only in-frame clones, not every one. Seen here are approximately 220,000 clones, roughly four fifths observed once, and the top ten hold around 4.6%. The receptor comes from a woman between 50 and 59 years old who had been exposed to COVID-19. Source material: PBMCs or T cells enriched from blood (not recorded which).

In DNA, the CDR3 is TGTGCCAGCAGCCAACAGTATAGCAATCAGCCCCAGCATTTT. Protein: CASSQQYSNQPQHF. This chain connects TRBV3-1 (or the pseudogene TRBV3-2) to TRBJ1-5; no definite D call. The CDR3 length is 14 residues. The V gene's germline CDR1 is LGHDT and CDR2 YNNKEL (reference sequence). V dropped 2 bases and J dropped 0 bases, with 5 bases sitting between them.